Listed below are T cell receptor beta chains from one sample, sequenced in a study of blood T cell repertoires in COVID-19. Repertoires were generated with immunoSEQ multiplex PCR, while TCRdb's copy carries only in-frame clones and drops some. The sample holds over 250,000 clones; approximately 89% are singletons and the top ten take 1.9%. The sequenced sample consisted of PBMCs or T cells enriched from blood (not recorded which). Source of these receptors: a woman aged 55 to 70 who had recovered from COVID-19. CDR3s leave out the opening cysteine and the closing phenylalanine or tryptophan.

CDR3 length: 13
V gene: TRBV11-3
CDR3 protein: ASSLVGSLNEKLF

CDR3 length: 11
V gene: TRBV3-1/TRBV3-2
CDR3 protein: ATRQGLNEKLF

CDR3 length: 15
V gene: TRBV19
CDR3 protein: ASSMGRSGGASHEQF

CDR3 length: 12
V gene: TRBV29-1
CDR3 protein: SARRDRGDHEQF

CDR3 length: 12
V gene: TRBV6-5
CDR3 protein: ASSIRGGNTEAF

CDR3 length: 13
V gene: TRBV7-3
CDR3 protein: ASSLMGGEADTQY

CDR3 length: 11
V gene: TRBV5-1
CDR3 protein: ASSPNEREGQF

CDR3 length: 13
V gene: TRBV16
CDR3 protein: ASSRPGGASYEQY

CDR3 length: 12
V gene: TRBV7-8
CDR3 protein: ASSLLAGSYEQY

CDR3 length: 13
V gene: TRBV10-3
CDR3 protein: AISEGQPSGETQY

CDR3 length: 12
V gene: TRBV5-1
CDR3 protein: ASRREDYQETQY

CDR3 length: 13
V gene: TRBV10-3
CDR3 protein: AISGLAGSFDEQF

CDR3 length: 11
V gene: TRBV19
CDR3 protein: ASSNRYLYGYT

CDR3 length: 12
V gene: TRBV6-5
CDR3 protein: ASLRRESNQPQH

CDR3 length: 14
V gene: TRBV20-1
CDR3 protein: SASKREDPERYEQY

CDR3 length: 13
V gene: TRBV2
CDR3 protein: ASSVGQGIWNEQF

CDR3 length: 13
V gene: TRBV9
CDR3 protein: ASSGGQGGNEKLF

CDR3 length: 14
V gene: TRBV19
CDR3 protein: ASSGRDRGGTDTQY

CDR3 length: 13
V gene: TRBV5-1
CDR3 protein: ASSFIGTDNSPLH

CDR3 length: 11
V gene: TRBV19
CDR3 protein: ASSSGMQETQY

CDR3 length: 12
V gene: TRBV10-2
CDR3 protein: ASKGGTGVYEQY

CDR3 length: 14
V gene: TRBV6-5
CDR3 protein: ASSLSNRGQEETQY

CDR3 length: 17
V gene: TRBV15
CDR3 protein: ATSRELNRKGQAFYEQY

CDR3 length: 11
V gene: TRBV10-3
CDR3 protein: AIRQDRVEELF

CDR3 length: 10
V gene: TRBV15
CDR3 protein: ATSRVTGRAF

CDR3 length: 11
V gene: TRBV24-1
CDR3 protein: ATSDSPFSEQY

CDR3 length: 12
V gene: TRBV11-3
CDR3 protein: ASSLLLSTGELF

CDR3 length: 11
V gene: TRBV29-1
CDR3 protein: SVGTGVTYGYT

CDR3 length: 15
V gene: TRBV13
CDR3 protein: ASSLRGLPSPDTEAF

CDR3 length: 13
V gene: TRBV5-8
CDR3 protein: ASSRSPRQGETQY

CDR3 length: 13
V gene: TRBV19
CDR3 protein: ASSIQDREGQPQH

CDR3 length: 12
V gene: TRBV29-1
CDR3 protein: SVPGQANSYEQY